The 2 T cell receptor beta chains below come from one sample, sequenced in a study of T cells in localized non-small cell lung cancer. Sequencing used immunoSEQ multiplex PCR; TCRdb keeps in-frame clones, though not all of them. The sample shows 20,000 to 30,000 clones, roughly 90% of them seen only once. Sequences were derived from peripheral blood, sampled before any cancer treatment. Receptor source: a man aged 35 to 69 with stage III squamous cell lung carcinoma.

DNA for the CDR3: TGTGCCAGCAGCTTAGGGAGAGGCACACCCCTCCACTTT. It is translated as CASSLGRGTPLHF. This chain connects TRBV11-1 to TRBJ1-6; no definite D call. The CDR3 is 13 amino acids. The V end was cut by 1 base, the J end by 11 bases, with 9 bases between. The germline V gene has CDR1 SGHAT and CDR2 FQDESV (reference sequence).

The chain combines TRBV5-1 with TRBJ2-7, with 7 bases fitting TRBD2. The trim removed 4 bases at V and 3 bases at J, leaving 4 bases unmatched. Germline V gene data show CDR1 as SGHRS and CDR2 as YFSETQ. The length of the CDR3 is 13 residues. CDR3 sequence reads: CASSQSGGYEQYF. The CDR3 nucleotides read TGCGCCAGCAGCCAGTCGGGGGGCTACGAGCAGTACTTC.